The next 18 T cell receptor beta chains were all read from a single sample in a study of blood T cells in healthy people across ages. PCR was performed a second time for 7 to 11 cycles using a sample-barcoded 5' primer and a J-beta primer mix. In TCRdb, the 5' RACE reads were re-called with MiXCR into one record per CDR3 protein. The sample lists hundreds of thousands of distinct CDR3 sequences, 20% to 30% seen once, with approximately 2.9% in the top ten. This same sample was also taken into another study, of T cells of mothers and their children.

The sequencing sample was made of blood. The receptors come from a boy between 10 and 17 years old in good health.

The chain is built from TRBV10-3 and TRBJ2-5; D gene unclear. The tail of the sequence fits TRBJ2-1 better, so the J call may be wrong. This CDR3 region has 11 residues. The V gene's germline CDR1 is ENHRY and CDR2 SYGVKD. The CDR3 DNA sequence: TGTGCCATCAGTGCGGACAATGAGCAGTTCTTC. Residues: CAISADNEQFF.

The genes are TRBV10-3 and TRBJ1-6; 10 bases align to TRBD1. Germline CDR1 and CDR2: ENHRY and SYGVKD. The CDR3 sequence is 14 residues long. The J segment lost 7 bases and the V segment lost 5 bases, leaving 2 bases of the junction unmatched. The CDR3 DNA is TGTGCCATCAGTCCGGACAGGGGGAATTCACCCCTCCACTTT. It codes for CAISPDRGNSPLHF.

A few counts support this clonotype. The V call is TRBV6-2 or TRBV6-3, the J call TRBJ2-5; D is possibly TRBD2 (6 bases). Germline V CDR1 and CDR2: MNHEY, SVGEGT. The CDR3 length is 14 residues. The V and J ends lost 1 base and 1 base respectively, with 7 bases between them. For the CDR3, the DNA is TGTGCCAGCAGTTACTGGGACTCCCAAGAGACCCAGTACTTC. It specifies CASSYWDSQETQYF.

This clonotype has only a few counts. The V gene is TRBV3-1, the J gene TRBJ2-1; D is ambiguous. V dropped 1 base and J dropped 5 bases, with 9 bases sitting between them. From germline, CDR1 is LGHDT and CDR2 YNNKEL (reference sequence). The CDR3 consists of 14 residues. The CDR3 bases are TGTGCCAGCAGCCAAGGGGCCGGACACAATGAGCAGTTCTTC. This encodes CASSQGAGHNEQFF.

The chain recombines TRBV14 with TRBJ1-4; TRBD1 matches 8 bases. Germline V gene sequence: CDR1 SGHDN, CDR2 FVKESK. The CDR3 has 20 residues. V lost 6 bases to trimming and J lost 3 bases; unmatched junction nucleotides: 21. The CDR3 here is CASSDSRDRTPFHPNEKLFF. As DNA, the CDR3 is TGTGCCAGCAGTGACTCCCGGGACAGGACACCTTTCCACCCTAATGAAAAACTGTTTTTT. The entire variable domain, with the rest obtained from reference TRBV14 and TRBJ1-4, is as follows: EAGVTQFPSHSVIEKGQTVTLRCDPISGHDNLYWYRRVMGKEIKFLLHFVKESKQDESGMPNNRFLAERTGGTYSTLKVQPAELEDSGVYFCASSDSRDRTPFHPNEKLFFGSGTQLSVL.

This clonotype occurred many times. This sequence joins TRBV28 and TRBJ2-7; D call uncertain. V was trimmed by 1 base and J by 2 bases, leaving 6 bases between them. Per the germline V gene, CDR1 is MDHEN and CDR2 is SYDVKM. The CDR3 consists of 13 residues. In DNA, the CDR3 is TGTGCCAGCAGTTTATCCGTTACCTACGAGCAGTACTTC. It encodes CASSLSVTYEQYF.

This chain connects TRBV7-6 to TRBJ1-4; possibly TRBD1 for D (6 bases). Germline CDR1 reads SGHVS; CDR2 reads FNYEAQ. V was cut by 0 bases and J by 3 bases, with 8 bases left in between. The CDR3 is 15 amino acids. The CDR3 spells CASSLAEGANEKLFF. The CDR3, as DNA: TGTGCCAGCAGCTTAGCGGAGGGGGCTAATGAAAAACTGTTTTTT.

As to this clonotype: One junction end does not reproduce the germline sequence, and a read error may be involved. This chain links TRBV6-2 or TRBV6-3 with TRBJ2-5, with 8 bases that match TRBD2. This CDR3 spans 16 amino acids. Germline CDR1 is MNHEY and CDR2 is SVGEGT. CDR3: CASRSRSRGGLETQYF. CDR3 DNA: TGCGCCAGCAGATCCCGATCTCGGGGGGGCCTGGAGACCCAGTACTTC.

CDR3 bases: TGCAGTGCTAGAGAGGGGAGTGGCGAGACCCAGTACTTC. Protein: CSAREGSGETQYF. This chain connects TRBV20-1 to TRBJ2-5, with D perhaps TRBD2 (5 bases). Germline CDR1 is DFQATT and CDR2 is SNEGSKA (reference sequence). The ends were cut back, 0 bases at V and 5 bases at J, with 10 bases in the middle. CDR3 length: 13 amino acids.

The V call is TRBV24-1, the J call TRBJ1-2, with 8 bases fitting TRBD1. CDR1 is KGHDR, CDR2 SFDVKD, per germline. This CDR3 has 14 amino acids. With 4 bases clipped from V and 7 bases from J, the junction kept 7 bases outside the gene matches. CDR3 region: CATSDRDRFGGYTF. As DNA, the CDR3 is TGTGCCACCAGTGACCGGGACAGGTTCGGTGGCTACACCTTC.

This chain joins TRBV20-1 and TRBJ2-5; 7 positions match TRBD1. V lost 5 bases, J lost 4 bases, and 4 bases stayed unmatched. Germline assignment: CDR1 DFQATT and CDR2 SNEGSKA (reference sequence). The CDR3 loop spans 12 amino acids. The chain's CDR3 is CSARQGTETQYF. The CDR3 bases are TGCAGTGCTCGACAGGGTACAGAGACCCAGTACTTC.

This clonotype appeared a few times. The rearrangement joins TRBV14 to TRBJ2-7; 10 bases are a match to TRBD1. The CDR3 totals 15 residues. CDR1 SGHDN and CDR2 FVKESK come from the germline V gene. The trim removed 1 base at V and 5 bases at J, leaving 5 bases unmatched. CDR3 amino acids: CASSQGVTGGDEQYF. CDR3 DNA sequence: TGTGCCAGCAGCCAAGGTGTGACAGGGGGCGACGAGCAGTACTTC. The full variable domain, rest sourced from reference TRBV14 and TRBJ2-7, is EAGVTQFPSHSVIEKGQTVTLRCDPISGHDNLYWYRRVMGKEIKFLLHFVKESKQDESGMPNNRFLAERTGGTYSTLKVQPAELEDSGVYFCASSQGVTGGDEQYFGPGTRLTVT.

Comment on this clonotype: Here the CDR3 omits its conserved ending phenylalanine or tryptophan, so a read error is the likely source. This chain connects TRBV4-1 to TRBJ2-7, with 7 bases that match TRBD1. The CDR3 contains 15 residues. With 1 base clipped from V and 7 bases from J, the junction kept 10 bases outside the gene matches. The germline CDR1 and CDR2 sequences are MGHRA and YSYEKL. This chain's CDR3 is CASSQVVRGMREQYL. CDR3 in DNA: TGCGCCAGCAGCCAAGTCGTCAGGGGGATGAGGGAGCAGTACCTC.

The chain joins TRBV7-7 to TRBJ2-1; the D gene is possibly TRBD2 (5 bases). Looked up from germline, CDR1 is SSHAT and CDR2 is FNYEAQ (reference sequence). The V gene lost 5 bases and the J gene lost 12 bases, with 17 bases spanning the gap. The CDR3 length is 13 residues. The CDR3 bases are TGTGCCAGCAGCCCAGTAGCGTCTCATGGGCAGTTCTTC. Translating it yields CASSPVASHGQFF.

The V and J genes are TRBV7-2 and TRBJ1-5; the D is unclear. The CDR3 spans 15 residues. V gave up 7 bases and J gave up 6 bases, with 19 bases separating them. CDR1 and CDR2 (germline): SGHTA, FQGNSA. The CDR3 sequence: CASNDGLTGSQPQHF. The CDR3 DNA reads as TGTGCCAGCAACGACGGACTCACGGGAAGTCAGCCCCAGCATTTT.

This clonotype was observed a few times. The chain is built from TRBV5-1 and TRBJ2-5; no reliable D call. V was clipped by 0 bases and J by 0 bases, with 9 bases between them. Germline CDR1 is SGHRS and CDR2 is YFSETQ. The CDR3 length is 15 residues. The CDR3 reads CASSLAMVHQETQYF. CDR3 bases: TGCGCCAGCAGCTTGGCCATGGTTCACCAAGAGACCCAGTACTTC. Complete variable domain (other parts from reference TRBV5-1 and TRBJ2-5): KAGVTQTPRYLIKTRGQQVTLSCSPISGHRSVSWYQQTPGQGLQFLFEYFSETQRNKGNFPGRFSGRQFSNSRSEMNVSTLELGDSALYLCASSLAMVHQETQYFGPGTRLLVL.

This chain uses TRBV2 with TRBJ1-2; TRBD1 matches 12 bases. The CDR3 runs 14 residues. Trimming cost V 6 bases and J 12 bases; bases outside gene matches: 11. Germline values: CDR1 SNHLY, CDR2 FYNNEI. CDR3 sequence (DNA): TGTGCCAGCAGAGGGGACAGGGGGCCCTCCGGCCACACCTTC. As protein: CASRGDRGPSGHTF.

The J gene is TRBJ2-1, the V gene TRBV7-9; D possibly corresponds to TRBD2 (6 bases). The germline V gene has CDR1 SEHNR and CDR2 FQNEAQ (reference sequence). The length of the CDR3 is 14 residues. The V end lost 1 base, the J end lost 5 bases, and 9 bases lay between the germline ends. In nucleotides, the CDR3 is TGTGCCAGCAGCTTAGAAGGGACTCACAATGAGCAGTTCTTC. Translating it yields CASSLEGTHNEQFF.